The 20 T cell receptor beta chains below come from one sample, sequenced in a study of cytomegalovirus exposure and HLA in healthy donors. PCR was performed using 60 Vbeta and 13 Jbeta primers. Measured with immunoSEQ multiplex PCR; TCRdb has only the in-frame clones, and not every one. Of under 130,000 clones in the sample, about four fifths were seen once. Sequenced: PBMCs. All receptors derive from a man aged 25 to 45 in good health and CMV-seronegative.

The CDR3 coding sequence is TGTGCCTGGAGCGACCGACAGGGGAGCTATAATTCACCCCTCCACTTT. Its protein is CAWSDRQGSYNSPLHF. The rearrangement joins TRBV30 to TRBJ1-6, with 8 bases lining up with TRBD1. Germline V gene data show CDR1 as GTSNPN and CDR2 as SVGIG (reference sequence). The CDR3 has 16 residues. V shed 3 bases, J shed 3 bases, and the junction held 7 bases outside the gene matches. Filled out from reference TRBV30 and TRBJ1-6, the complete variable domain reads SQTIHQWPATLVQPVGSPLSLECTVEGTSNPNLYWYRQAAGRGLQLLFYSVGIGQISSEVPQNLSASRPQDRQFILSSKKLLLSDSGFYLCAWSDRQGSYNSPLHFGNGTRLTVT.

The chain links TRBV28 to TRBJ2-7, with TRBD2 identical over 15 bases. The CDR3 sequence is 17 residues long. The trim removed 6 bases at V and 4 bases at J, leaving 10 bases unmatched. Germline values: CDR1 MDHEN, CDR2 SYDVKM. CDR3 sequence: CASSSGTSGGRIYEQYF. CDR3 in DNA: TGTGCCAGCAGCTCCGGGACTAGCGGGGGGCGGATATACGAGCAGTACTTC.

This clone came up a few times. This rearrangement joins TRBV4-3 to TRBJ1-5, with D possibly TRBD1 on 6 matching bases. V was trimmed by 1 base and J by 7 bases, leaving 14 bases between them. The CDR3 contains 15 residues. CDR1 is LGHNA and CDR2 is YSLEER in the germline V gene. CDR3 in DNA: TGCGCCAGCAGCCAAGGGATCAGGGGCGGGCAGCCCCAGCATTTT. Its protein product is CASSQGIRGGQPQHF.

This chain joins TRBV19 and TRBJ1-5; D may be TRBD1 (5 bases). The CDR3 has 14 residues. The V gene lost 9 bases and the J gene lost 1 base, with 13 bases spanning the gap. From germline, CDR1 is LNHDA and CDR2 SQIVND (reference sequence). CDR3 loop: CASHGGLSNQPQHF. CDR3 bases: TGTGCCAGCCACGGGGGATTGAGCAATCAGCCCCAGCATTTT.

This sequence joins TRBV5-6 and TRBJ2-5; 9 bases fit TRBD1. The trim removed 1 base at V and 12 bases at J, leaving 4 bases unmatched. Germline CDR1 SGHDT, CDR2 YYEEEE. There are 12 residues in the CDR3. DNA of the CDR3: TGTGCCAGCAGCTTGAACCGGGACAGGGAGTACTTC. Translated, it gives CASSLNRDREYF.

The chain links TRBV29-1 to TRBJ2-7; the match to TRBD2 covers 10 bases. Germline assignment: CDR1 SQVTM and CDR2 ANQGSEA. This CDR3 region has 12 residues. The trim removed 4 bases at V and 5 bases at J, leaving 2 bases unmatched. CDR3 DNA sequence: TGCAGCGTTGCTACTAGCGGGAACGAGCAGTACTTC. This encodes CSVATSGNEQYF.

In its sample, this clone was seen once. The rearrangement joins TRBV9 to TRBJ2-7, with 8 bases identical to TRBD1. The CDR3 is made up of 14 amino acids. CDR1 and CDR2 from the germline V gene are SGDLS and YYNGEE. V lost 4 bases and J lost 3; bases outside the gene matches: 6. CDR3 sequence (DNA): TGTGCCAGCAGCCCAGGGACAGGAGACTACGAGCAGTACTTC. Amino acid sequence: CASSPGTGDYEQYF.

The V gene is TRBV13, the J gene TRBJ2-7; D gene uncertain. Per the germline V gene, CDR1 is PRHDT and CDR2 is FYEKMQ (reference sequence). The germline V and J ends were trimmed by 4 bases and 6 bases, with 10 bases remaining between them. There are 12 residues in the CDR3. The CDR3 coding sequence is TGTGCCAGCAGCTCAACTCCGGGCGAGCAGTACTTC. Amino acids: CASSSTPGEQYF. Complete variable domain (other parts from reference TRBV13 and TRBJ2-7): AAGVIQSPRHLIKEKRETATLKCYPIPRHDTVYWYQQGPGQDPQFLISFYEKMQSDKGSIPDRFSAQQFSDYHSELNMSSLELGDSALYFCASSSTPGEQYFGPGTRLTVT.

The chain employs TRBV9 and TRBJ2-3; 7 nucleotides match TRBD2. The CDR3 contains 16 residues. The ends lost 0 bases at V and 0 bases at J; junction bases unmatched: 4. Per germline, CDR1 SGDLS and CDR2 YYNGEE. The CDR3 DNA reads as TGTGCCAGCAGCGTAGGTACTAGCGCGAGCACAGATACGCAGTATTTT. This encodes CASSVGTSASTDTQYF.

The V gene is TRBV10-3, the J gene TRBJ1-2, with D possibly TRBD1 on 6 matching bases. This CDR3 is 16 amino acids long. Per germline, CDR1 ENHRY and CDR2 SYGVKD. V was shortened by 2 bases and J by 0 bases, with 13 bases between the two germline ends. This chain's CDR3 is CAISENPQGPNYGYTF. The CDR3 coding sequence is TGTGCCATCAGTGAGAACCCACAGGGTCCTAACTATGGCTACACCTTC.

This sequence joins TRBV7-8 and TRBJ1-4; the match to TRBD1 covers 8 bases. CDR1 SGHVS and CDR2 FQNEAQ come from the germline V gene. The CDR3 extends over 18 amino acids. V shed 4 bases and J 0 bases; nucleotides not matched to a gene: 10. This chain's CDR3 is CASSSPPDRVPTNEKLFF. In DNA, the CDR3 is TGTGCCAGCAGCTCCCCCCCGGACAGGGTCCCAACTAATGAAAAACTGTTTTTT.

This clone was counted between two and nine times. The rearrangement links TRBV6-5 to TRBJ2-3; a weak D match, TRBD2 (6 bases). This CDR3 has 14 residues. With 2 bases removed from V and 4 bases from J, the gap between germline ends came to 10 bases. CDR1 and CDR2 (germline): MNHEY, SVGAGI. The CDR3 region is CASSYAGQSDTQYF. The CDR3 bases are TGTGCCAGCAGTTACGCGGGGCAGTCAGATACGCAGTATTTT.

In its sample, this clone was seen once. The CDR3 sequence is CASSLVGTGGGMYGYTF. The CDR3 coding sequence is TGTGCCAGCAGCTTGGTGGGGACAGGGGGCGGAATGTATGGCTACACCTTC. The chain uses TRBV5-4 and TRBJ1-2, with 12 bases fitting TRBD1. The CDR3 has 17 amino acids. Trimming took 0 bases from V and 5 from J; bases not matched to a gene: 8. From germline, CDR1 is SGHNT and CDR2 YYREEE (reference sequence).

This clone has just a few counts. The V call is TRBV27, the J call TRBJ2-7; D possibly corresponds to TRBD1 (5 bases). Deletions cut 2 bases from V and 0 bases from J, with 5 bases between. The V gene's germline CDR1 is MNHEY and CDR2 SMNVEV (reference sequence). The CDR3 has 13 residues. The CDR3 DNA reads as TGTGCCAGCAGTTTACAGGGCTCCTACGAGCAGTACTTC. Encoded protein: CASSLQGSYEQYF.

The chain joins TRBV2 to TRBJ2-7, with 11 bases matching TRBD2. The germline gives CDR1 SNHLY, CDR2 FYNNEI. The trim removed 4 bases at V and 3 bases at J, leaving 2 bases unmatched. This CDR3 is built from 14 residues. CDR3 DNA sequence: TGTGCCAGCAGTGGTGGGACTAGCGGCTACGAGCAGTACTTC. Its protein is CASSGGTSGYEQYF. The variable domain in full, completed from reference TRBV2 and TRBJ2-7, reads EPEVTQTPSHQVTQMGQEVILRCVPISNHLYFYWYRQILGQKVEFLVSFYNNEISEKSEIFDDQFSVERPDGSNFTLKIRSTKLEDSAMYFCASSGGTSGYEQYFGPGTRLTVT.

The CDR3 DNA reads TGTGCCAGCAGCCCATACCGCGAACAGGGGGCAGGTGGCTACACCTTC. Translating gives CASSPYREQGAGGYTF. This chain connects TRBV11-2 to TRBJ1-2, with 9 nucleotides matching TRBD1. The CDR3 sequence is 16 residues long. The V gene's germline CDR1 is SGHAT and CDR2 FQNNGV. V lost 5 bases and J lost 7; bases outside the gene matches: 14.

The rearrangement joins TRBV25-1 to TRBJ2-2, with D perhaps TRBD2 (7 bases). Trimming took 0 bases from V and 5 from J, leaving 16 bases between them. The CDR3 is made up of 17 amino acids. In germline, CDR1 is MGHDK, CDR2 SYGVNS. CDR3 nucleotide sequence: TGTGCCAGCAGTGAATATATTCGGGGGGCGTTGACCGGGGAGCTGTTTTTT. Translated, it gives CASSEYIRGALTGELFF. Complete variable domain (other parts from reference TRBV25-1 and TRBJ2-2): EADIYQTPRYLVIGTGKKITLECSQTMGHDKMYWYQQDPGMELHLIHYSYGVNSTEKGDLSSESTVSRIRTEHFPLTLESARPSHTSQYLCASSEYIRGALTGELFFGEGSRLTVL.

This chain uses TRBV19 with TRBJ1-5; 8 positions match TRBD1. Trimming at V came to 5 bases and at J to 5 bases, leaving 8 bases not matched to a gene. Germline CDR1 is LNHDA and CDR2 is SQIVND (reference sequence). The CDR3 length is 15 residues. DNA of the CDR3: TGTGCCAGTAGTGCCCGGACAGGGTGGGATCAGCCCCAGCATTTT. The encoded protein is CASSARTGWDQPQHF.

The J gene is TRBJ1-5, the V gene TRBV27, with a weak D call TRBD1 (6 bases). The CDR3 is made up of 13 amino acids. From germline, CDR1 is MNHEY and CDR2 SMNVEV (reference sequence). V dropped 1 base and J dropped 7 bases, with 8 bases sitting between them. As DNA, the CDR3 is TGTGCCAGCAGTTTATACAGGGAACAGCCCCAGCATTTT. It translates to CASSLYREQPQHF.

The V call is TRBV5-3, the J call TRBJ1-2; no clear D. TRBV5-3 is an ORF for which the function is uncertain. The V and J ends lost 4 bases and 8 bases respectively, with 15 bases between them. The CDR3 is 13 amino acids. Written as DNA, the CDR3 is TGTGCCAGAAGCCGGAGGCGGGTGAAGGGCTACACCTTC. Translation gives CARSRRRVKGYTF.